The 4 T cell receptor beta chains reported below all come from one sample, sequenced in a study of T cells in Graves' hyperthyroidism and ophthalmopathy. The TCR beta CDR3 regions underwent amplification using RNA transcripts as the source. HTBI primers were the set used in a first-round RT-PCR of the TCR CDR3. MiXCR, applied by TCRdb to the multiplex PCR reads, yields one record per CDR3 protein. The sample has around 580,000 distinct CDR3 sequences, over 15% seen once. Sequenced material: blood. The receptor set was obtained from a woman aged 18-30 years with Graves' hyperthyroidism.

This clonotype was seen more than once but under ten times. This CDR3 is CSATPGPPGETQYF. CDR3 bases: TGCAGTGCTACTCCCGGACCGCCTGGAGAGACCCAGTACTTC. The rearrangement joins TRBV20-1 to TRBJ2-5, with D hard to call. Germline CDR1 and CDR2: DFQATT and SNEGSKA (reference sequence). The ends were cut back, 4 bases at V and 4 bases at J, with 16 bases in the middle. This CDR3 is built from 14 residues.

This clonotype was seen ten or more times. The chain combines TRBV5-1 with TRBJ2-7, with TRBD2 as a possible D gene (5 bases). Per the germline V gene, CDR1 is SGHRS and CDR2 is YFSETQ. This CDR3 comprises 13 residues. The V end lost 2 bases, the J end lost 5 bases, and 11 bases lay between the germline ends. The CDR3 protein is CASSLYSRDEQYF. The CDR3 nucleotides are TGCGCCAGCAGCTTATATTCGCGGGACGAGCAGTACTTC.

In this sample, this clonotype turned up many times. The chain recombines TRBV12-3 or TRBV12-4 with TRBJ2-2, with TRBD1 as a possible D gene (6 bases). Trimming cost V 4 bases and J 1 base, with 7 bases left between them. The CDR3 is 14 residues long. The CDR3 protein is CASSSRGNTGELFF. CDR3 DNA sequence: TGTGCCAGCAGTTCCAGGGGGAACACCGGGGAGCTGTTTTTT.

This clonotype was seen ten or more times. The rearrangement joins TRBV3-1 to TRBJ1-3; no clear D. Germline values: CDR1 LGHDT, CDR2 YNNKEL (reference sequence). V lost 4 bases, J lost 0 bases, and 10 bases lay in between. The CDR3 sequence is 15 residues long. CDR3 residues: CASSRAGSSGNTIYF. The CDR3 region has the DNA TGTGCCAGCAGCCGGGCGGGGAGCTCTGGAAACACCATATATTTT.